The clone carrying this T cell receptor (beta chain) appeared many times. This sample is drawn from a study of human T cells and chemical hapten exposure. Study as a whole: Patch testing placed 0.01% DPC on the upper back, with readings at 6 days.

From the RACE reads, TCRdb called clonotypes with MiXCR, one entry per CDR3 protein. The sample records fewer than 400,000 distinct CDR3 sequences, approximately 6.3% being singletons. This CDR3 is 17 amino acids long. Trimming pared 4 bases from V and 2 bases from J, leaving 18 bases between. CDR1 and CDR2 (germline): KGHDR, SFDVKD. Specified time point: patch test 1, 2 weeks after DPC sensitization. Treatment here: therapeutic diphenylcyclopropenone sensitization with weekly scalp DPC. Total RNA came from unfractionated whole blood. The TCR originated in a woman aged 18-30 years with alopecia areata. Some clones in this sample may be carry-over from other donors' samples. The sample in question was whole blood, obtained in connection with sensitization to the hapten diphenylcyclopropenone (DPC). The V call is TRBV24-1, the J call TRBJ2-3, with D perhaps assigned TRBD1 or TRBD2 (5 bases each). The CDR3 DNA is TGTGCCACCAGTGACGCGAAAGATGACGGGGCCACAGATACGCAGTATTTT. It specifies CATSDAKDDGATDTQYF.